Listed below are T cell receptor beta chains from one sample, sequenced in a study of CXCR3-negative and CXCR3-positive naive CD8 T cells. TCRdb re-called the 5' RACE reads and shows each CDR3 protein once, DNA omitted. The table for this sample gives tens of thousands of distinct CDR3 sequences. Sequencing was performed on naive CXCR3- CD8+ T cells from blood. These TCRs come from a human donor in good health. Some clones in this sample may be carry-over from other donors' samples. CDR3s include the opening cysteine and the closing phenylalanine or tryptophan. Fields, in order: J gene, V gene, clone size, CDR3 protein. Rows may omit the clone size; those that give it use once, few, many or a size class.

TRBJ2-2,TRBV20-1,-,CSARDGTRGDSGELFF
TRBJ1-1,TRBV4-3,medium-sized,CASSQESGGTEAFF
TRBJ2-7,TRBV7-9,-,CASSLGVGNEQYF
TRBJ2-7,TRBV7-9,-,CASSLAGGEQYF
TRBJ2-7,TRBV10-3,-,CAISEGQLINYEQYF
TRBJ2-7,TRBV7-9,-,CASSLIPYEQYF
TRBJ2-5,TRBV6-5,-,CASSPRLAVVQETQYF
TRBJ2-7,TRBV7-9,-,CASSLPRANSYEQYF
TRBJ2-7,TRBV7-9,-,CASSSPGGLEQYF
TRBJ2-7,TRBV7-3,-,CASSLTGLAGDRYYEQYF
TRBJ2-5,TRBV29-1,-,CSAERDTQETQYF
TRBJ2-3,TRBV7-2,-,CASSPLGAGGLADTQYF
TRBJ2-7,TRBV4-1,medium-sized,CASSHGTGIGEQYF
TRBJ2-7,TRBV29-1,-,CSARGDDSPLYEQYF
TRBJ2-7,TRBV5-1,-,CASSFTSAGAYEQYF
TRBJ2-7,TRBV6-2/TRBV6-3,-,CASSISSGAYEQYF
TRBJ2-3,TRBV7-9,-,CASSPLAGESLLDTQYF
TRBJ1-1,TRBV20-1,-,CSAREDAGEAFF
TRBJ1-2,TRBV6-5,-,CASSYRQYYGYTF
TRBJ2-2,TRBV6-5,-,CASSYLSRELFF
TRBJ2-1,TRBV3-1,-,CASSVTGILNNEQFF
TRBJ2-1,TRBV7-2,-,CASSLASEVYNEQFF
TRBJ2-7,TRBV7-2,-,CASSITGVEQYF